One and the same sample provided the 20 T cell receptor beta chains below, sequenced in a study of blood T cell repertoires in COVID-19. The assay was immunoSEQ multiplex PCR, and TCRdb's table has in-frame clones only and misses some. The sample lists 90,000 to 150,000 clones, 85% to 90% seen once, with under 4% in the top ten. Sequenced sample: peripheral blood. The origin of the receptors is a man in his fifties or sixties with acute or convalescent COVID-19.

The rearrangement uses TRBV11-2 and TRBJ2-7; 14 bases align to TRBD2. The V gene end was trimmed by 3 bases and the J gene end by 0 bases; junction bases not matched to a gene: 4. The CDR3 totals 17 residues. Germline V gene data show CDR1 as SGHAT and CDR2 as FQNNGV. This CDR3 reads CASSLGLAGEDSYEQYF. In DNA, the CDR3 is TGTGCCAGCAGCTTGGGACTAGCGGGGGAGGACTCCTACGAGCAGTACTTC.

DNA for the CDR3: TGTGCCAGCAGTTACGCTCAGGGGAGCTCTGGAAACACCATATATTTT. The encoded protein is CASSYAQGSSGNTIYF. The chain links TRBV6-6 to TRBJ1-3, with a possible D match to TRBD1 (6 bases). The V end lost 2 bases, the J end lost 0 bases, and 11 bases lay between the germline ends. The germline gives CDR1 MNHNY, CDR2 SVGAGI (reference sequence). This CDR3 contains 16 residues.

The rearrangement joins TRBV29-1 to TRBJ2-3; the D gene is possibly TRBD2 (5 bases). This CDR3 has 11 residues. Germline CDR1 reads SQVTM; CDR2 reads ANQGSEA. The V gene lost 4 bases and the J gene lost 6 bases, with 8 bases spanning the gap. CDR3 region: CSVGLLDTQYF. The CDR3 coding sequence is TGCAGCGTTGGACTATTGGATACGCAGTATTTT.

The chain has TRBV9 and TRBJ2-1; 13 bases line up with TRBD2. The V gene end was trimmed by 0 bases and the J gene end by 7 bases; junction bases not matched to a gene: 4. This CDR3 comprises 16 residues. The V gene's germline CDR1 is SGDLS and CDR2 YYNGEE. DNA for the CDR3: TGTGCCAGCAGCGTAGCTTGGACTAGCGGGAGAAATGAGCAGTTCTTC. Translated: CASSVAWTSGRNEQFF. Drawing the rest from reference TRBV9 and TRBJ2-1, the complete variable domain is DSGVTQTPKHLITATGQRVTLRCSPRSGDLSVYWYQQSLDQGLQFLIQYYNGEERAKGNILERFSAQQFPDLHSELNLSSLELGDSALYFCASSVAWTSGRNEQFFGPGTRLTVL.

This chain links TRBV4-3 with TRBJ2-2; 7 positions match TRBD1. The J segment lost 0 bases and the V segment lost 4 bases, leaving 2 bases of the junction unmatched. Germline loops: CDR1 LGHNA, CDR2 YSLEER. This CDR3 region has 15 residues. The CDR3 DNA sequence: TGCGCCAGCAGCCTCAGGGGGTCGAACACCGGGGAGCTGTTTTTT. Encoded protein: CASSLRGSNTGELFF.

The chain is built from TRBV5-1 and TRBJ1-1, with 8 bases identical to TRBD1. The CDR3 is 14 amino acids. Trimming removed 5 bases from V and 6 bases from J; junction bases left unmatched: 9. Germline CDR1 is SGHRS and CDR2 is YFSETQ. CDR3 sequence: CASRTQGASPEAFF. The CDR3 coding sequence is TGCGCCAGCAGGACTCAGGGGGCTTCCCCTGAAGCTTTCTTT.

The genes are TRBV13 and TRBJ1-3, with D unclear. V shed 0 bases and J shed 4 bases, with 10 bases lying between them. There are 15 residues in the CDR3. CDR1 and CDR2 (germline): PRHDT, FYEKMQ (reference sequence). CDR3 sequence reads: CASSLGRMAGNTIYF. In nucleotides, the CDR3 is TGTGCCAGCAGCTTAGGGAGGATGGCAGGAAACACCATATATTTT.

The chain couples TRBV27 to TRBJ1-1; D call uncertain. V lost 7 bases and J lost 5, with 14 bases in between. The CDR3 runs 13 residues. Germline V gives CDR1 MNHEY, CDR2 SMNVEV (reference sequence). In nucleotides, the CDR3 is TGTGCCAGCAATAACCTTGAGGGAACTGAAGCTTTCTTT. This gives the protein CASNNLEGTEAFF.

V is TRBV28 and J is TRBJ1-3; 8 bases match TRBD1. Germline V gene data show CDR1 as MDHEN and CDR2 as SYDVKM. CDR3 size: 15 residues. V lost 2 bases, J lost 3 bases, and 3 bases stayed unmatched. The CDR3: CASSLRTGSGNTIYF. CDR3 bases: TGTGCCAGCAGTTTAAGGACAGGGAGTGGAAACACCATATATTTT.

The chain couples TRBV2 to TRBJ2-1; D unclear. The CDR3 has 17 residues. Germline V gene lookup returns CDR1 SNHLY and CDR2 FYNNEI. Trimming cost V 2 bases and J 0 bases, with 14 bases left between them. The CDR3 sequence is CASSEIELPSSYNEQFF. The CDR3 DNA reads TGTGCCAGCAGTGAAATTGAGTTACCGAGCTCCTACAATGAGCAGTTCTTC.

This sequence joins TRBV30 and TRBJ1-3, with D possibly matching TRBD1 (5 bases). This CDR3 spans 14 amino acids. The V gene lost 4 bases and the J gene lost 4 bases, with 14 bases spanning the gap. CDR1 is GTSNPN, CDR2 SVGIG, per germline (reference sequence). CDR3: CAWTSRGDGNTIYF. The DNA for the CDR3 is TGTGCCTGGACCAGTCGGGGGGACGGAAACACCATATATTTT. The whole variable domain, remainder taken from reference TRBV30 and TRBJ1-3, is SQTIHQWPATLVQPVGSPLSLECTVEGTSNPNLYWYRQAAGRGLQLLFYSVGIGQISSEVPQNLSASRPQDRQFILSSKKLLLSDSGFYLCAWTSRGDGNTIYFGEGSWLTVV.

The chain uses TRBV7-6 and TRBJ2-1; 9 nucleotides align to TRBD1. Germline loops: CDR1 SGHVS, CDR2 FNYEAQ. V gave up 3 bases and J gave up 4 bases; unmatched junction bases: 4. The CDR3 contains 15 residues. The CDR3 nucleotides read TGTGCCAGCAGCTTGACCGGGACAGGGTACAATGAGCAGTTCTTC. It codes for CASSLTGTGYNEQFF.

Only one count was recorded for this clone. The J gene is TRBJ2-7, the V gene TRBV6-5; D possibly corresponds to TRBD2 (6 bases). Germline-derived CDR1 and CDR2 are MNHEY and SVGAGI. CDR3 length: 15 amino acids. V gave up 7 bases and J gave up 1 base, with 17 bases separating them. CDR3 bases: TGTGCCAGCAAATGGGGGGAGCTGGCTTCCTACGAGCAGTACTTC. Amino acids: CASKWGELASYEQYF.

The rearrangement joins TRBV6-2 or TRBV6-3 to TRBJ2-3; TRBD2 matches 7 bases. The CDR3 totals 14 residues. CDR1 is MNHEY and CDR2 is SVGEGT in the germline V gene. The V segment lost 4 bases and the J segment 4 bases; nucleotides outside the gene matches: 5. The CDR3 coding sequence is TGTGCCAGCAGTTCGGGAGGTGCCCCAGATACGCAGTATTTT. Residues: CASSSGGAPDTQYF.

The V gene is TRBV18, the J gene TRBJ2-7; D not certain. CDR1 is KGHSH, CDR2 LQKENI, per germline. Trimming shortened V by 3 bases and J by 6 bases, and 9 bases separated the two germline ends. CDR3 length: 12 residues. The CDR3 DNA reads TGTGCCAGCTCACCTACCCTAGGCGAGCAGTACTTC. It translates to CASSPTLGEQYF.

This chain uses TRBV4-3 with TRBJ2-7; weak D call: TRBD1 (6 bases). The CDR3 spans 13 residues. In germline, CDR1 is LGHNA, CDR2 YSLEER. Trimming stripped 3 bases from V and 4 bases from J, with 10 bases between. As DNA, the CDR3 is TGCGCCAGCAGCCACAACAGGGCATACGAGCAGTACTTC. Its translation: CASSHNRAYEQYF.

The chain employs TRBV6-5 and TRBJ2-7, with D perhaps TRBD2 (5 bases). CDR3 length: 16 residues. Germline V gene lookup returns CDR1 MNHEY and CDR2 SVGAGI. V was pared by 0 bases and J by 3 bases, with 15 bases between. The CDR3: CASSYSPFLRGYEQYF. The CDR3 nucleotides read TGTGCCAGCAGTTACTCACCGTTTCTTCGGGGCTACGAGCAGTACTTC.

This sequence joins TRBV24-1 and TRBJ1-4; unclear D gene. The germline V and J ends were trimmed by 4 bases and 7 bases, with 9 bases remaining between them. CDR1 is KGHDR and CDR2 is SFDVKD in the germline V gene. The length of the CDR3 is 13 residues. The CDR3 is CATSDSHSEKLFF. The CDR3 nucleotides read TGTGCCACCAGTGACTCCCACAGTGAAAAACTGTTTTTT.

The chain joins TRBV6-5 to TRBJ1-1, with D maybe TRBD1 (5 bases). CDR1 MNHEY and CDR2 SVGAGI come from the germline V gene. The CDR3 is made up of 15 amino acids. Trimming took 0 bases from V and 3 from J, leaving 11 bases between them. DNA for the CDR3: TGTGCCAGCAGTTACTCCCGGGGGTCGGACACTGAAGCTTTCTTT. As protein: CASSYSRGSDTEAFF.

The chain couples TRBV4-3 to TRBJ2-1, with 9 nucleotides matching TRBD2. Germline CDR1 reads LGHNA; CDR2 reads YSLEER. There are 16 residues in the CDR3. The ends lost 2 bases at V and 7 bases at J; junction bases unmatched: 9. The CDR3 region has the DNA TGCGCCAGCAGCCAAAGAGGCGGGAGGGGGAAGAATGAGCAGTTCTTC. This translates into CASSQRGGRGKNEQFF.